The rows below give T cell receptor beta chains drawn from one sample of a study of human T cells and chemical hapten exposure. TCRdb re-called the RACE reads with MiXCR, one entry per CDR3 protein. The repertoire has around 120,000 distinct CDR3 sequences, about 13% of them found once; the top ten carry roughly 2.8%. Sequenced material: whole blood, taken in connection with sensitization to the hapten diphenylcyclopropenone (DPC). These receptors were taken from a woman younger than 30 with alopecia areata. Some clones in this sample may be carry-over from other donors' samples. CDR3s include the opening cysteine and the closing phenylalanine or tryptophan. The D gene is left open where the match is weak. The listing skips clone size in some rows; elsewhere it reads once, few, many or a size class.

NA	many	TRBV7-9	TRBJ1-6	TGTGCCAGCACCTCCGGGGTTCTCTATAATTCACCCCTCCACTTT	CASTSGVLYNSPLHF
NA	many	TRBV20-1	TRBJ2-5	TGCAGTGCCCGCCGGGACCCCCAGGAGACCCAGTACTTC	CSARRDPQETQYF
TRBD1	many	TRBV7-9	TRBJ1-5	TGTGCCAGCAGCGCGACAGGGAATAGCAATCAGCCCCAGCATTTT	CASSATGNSNQPQHF
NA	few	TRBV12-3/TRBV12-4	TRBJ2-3	TGTGCCAGCAGCTCTGGGCGCACAGATACGCAGTATTTT	CASSSGRTDTQYF
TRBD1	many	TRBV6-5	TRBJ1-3	TGTGCCAGCAGTTCTCCCGGGACAGGGGGCCTGAGTGGAAACACCATATATTTT	CASSSPGTGGLSGNTIYF
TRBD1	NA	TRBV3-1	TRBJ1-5	TGTGCCAGCAGCCAAGAGCTACAGGGGGGGACACCCCAGCATTTT	CASSQELQGGTPQHF
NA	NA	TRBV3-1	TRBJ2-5	TGTGCCAGCAGCTTTCTAGCTGGCATGGGGATGAAGGAGACCCAGTACTTC	CASSFLAGMGMKETQYF
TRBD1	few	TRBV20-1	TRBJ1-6	TGCAGTGCTAGGTGGACAGGGAGCAATTCACCCCTCCACTTT	CSARWTGSNSPLHF
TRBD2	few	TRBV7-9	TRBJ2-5	TGTGCCAGCAGCTATATAGCGGGGGAAGAGACCCAGTACTTC	CASSYIAGEETQYF
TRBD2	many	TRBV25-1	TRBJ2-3	TGTGCCAGCAGCCCACGGCGAGCGGGGGGGGCCACAGATACGCAGTATTTT	CASSPRRAGGATDTQYF
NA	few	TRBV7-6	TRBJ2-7	TGTGCCAGCAGCTTAGATAGGGACACTCCCTACGAGCAGTACTTC	CASSLDRDTPYEQYF
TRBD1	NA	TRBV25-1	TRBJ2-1	TGTGCCAGCAGTGATTCGGACAGGGTAGGCGGTGAGCAGTTCTTC	CASSDSDRVGGEQFF
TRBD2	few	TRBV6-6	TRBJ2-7	TGTGCCAGCAGTTTCGTAGCGGGGGGTCACGAGCAGTACTTC	CASSFVAGGHEQYF
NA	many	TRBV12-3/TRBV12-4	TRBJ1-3	TGTGCCAGCATACTCGGAAACACCATATATTTT	CASILGNTIYF
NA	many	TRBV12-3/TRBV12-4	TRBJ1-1	TGTGCCAGCAGTTTTGGGCTGGACACTGAAGCTTTCTTT	CASSFGLDTEAFF
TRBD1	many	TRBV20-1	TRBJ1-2	TGCAGTGCTAGTTGGACAGGGAACTATGGCTACACCTTC	CSASWTGNYGYTF
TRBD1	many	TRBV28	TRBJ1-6	TGTGCCAGCAGTTTATGGACAGGGTATAATTCACCCCTCCACTTT	CASSLWTGYNSPLHF
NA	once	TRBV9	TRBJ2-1	TGTGCCAGCAGCCCTCAGATCAATGAGCAGTTCTTC	CASSPQINEQFF
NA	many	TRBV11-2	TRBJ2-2	TGTGCCAGCAGCTTTAATCCTGCCGGGGAGCTGTTTTTT	CASSFNPAGELFF
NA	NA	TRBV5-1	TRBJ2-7	TGCGCCAGCAGCTTGGGGCTCTTAGCCAGCGAGCAGTACTTC	CASSLGLLASEQYF
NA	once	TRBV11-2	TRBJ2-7	TGTGCCAGCAGCTCAGATCGTCTAGGCGTCGGCGAGCAGTACTTC	CASSSDRLGVGEQYF
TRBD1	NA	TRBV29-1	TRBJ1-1	TGCAGCGTTGGGGACAGCCGAGCGAACACTGAAGCTTTCTTT	CSVGDSRANTEAFF
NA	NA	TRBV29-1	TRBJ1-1	TGCAGCGTTGATCAGGGACTGGACACTGAAGCTTTCTTT	CSVDQGLDTEAFF
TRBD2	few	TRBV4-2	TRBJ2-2	TGTGTCAGCAGCCAAGAGGCGGGACTATCCGGGGAGCTGTTTTTT	CVSSQEAGLSGELFF
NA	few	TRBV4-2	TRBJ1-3	TGTGCCAGCAGCCAAGGGTACTCTGGAAACACCATATATTTT	CASSQGYSGNTIYF
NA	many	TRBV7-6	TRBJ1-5	TGTGCCAGCAGCTTTTCTCTGGGGGAGCCCCAGCATTTT	CASSFSLGEPQHF
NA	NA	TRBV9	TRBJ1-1	TGTGCCAGCAGCGTAGACCCCCGGCGGAAAGGCACTGAAGCTTTCTTT	CASSVDPRRKGTEAFF
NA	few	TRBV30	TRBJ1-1	TGTGCCTGGAATCGGAAAATGGACAGTTTGAACACTGAAGCTTTCTTT	CAWNRKMDSLNTEAFF
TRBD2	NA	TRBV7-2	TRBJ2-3	TGTGCCAGCAGCACCACCGGGACTAGCGCAGATACGCAGTATTTT	CASSTTGTSADTQYF
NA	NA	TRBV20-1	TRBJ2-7	TGCAGTGCTAGCCAGAGTATCGAGCAGTACTTC	CSASQSIEQYF
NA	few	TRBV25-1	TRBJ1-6	TGTGCCAGCAGTGAATACGGGACAATTAATTCACCCCTCCACTTT	CASSEYGTINSPLHF
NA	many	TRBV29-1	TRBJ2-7	TGCAGCGTCCTGGACTATCACGAGCAGTACTTC	CSVLDYHEQYF
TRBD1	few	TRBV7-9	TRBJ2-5	TGTGCCAGCAGCCCGGACAGGGGAAAGACCCAGTACTTC	CASSPDRGKTQYF
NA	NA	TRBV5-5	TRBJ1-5	TGTGCCAGCAGGGCCTCGGGATTCGATCAGCCCCAGCATTTT	CASRASGFDQPQHF
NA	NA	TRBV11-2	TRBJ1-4	TGTGCCAGCAGCTCGGCAGGTTTTAAACTGTTTTTT	CASSSAGFKLFF
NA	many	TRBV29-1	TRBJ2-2	TGCAGCGTTGGGACACCCAACACCGGGGAGCTGTTTTTT	CSVGTPNTGELFF
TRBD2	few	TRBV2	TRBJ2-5	TGTGCCAGCAGCGGGGGGGAGGTGGAGACCCAGTACTTC	CASSGGEVETQYF
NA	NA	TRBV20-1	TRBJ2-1	TGCAGTGCTAGGGGGGAGCGAAGCTCCTACAATGAGCAGTTCTTC	CSARGERSSYNEQFF
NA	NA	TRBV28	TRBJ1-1	TGTGCCAGCAGTTTCAGGGTTCCCACTGAAGCTTTCTTT	CASSFRVPTEAFF
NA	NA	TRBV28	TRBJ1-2	TGTGCCAGCAGAGACGGCGGACAAGGCTATGGCTACACCTTC	CASRDGGQGYGYTF
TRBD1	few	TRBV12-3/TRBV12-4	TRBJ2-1	TGTGCCAGCAGTCCTAGTGTGGGACAGGGGGCATATGAGCAGTTCTTC	CASSPSVGQGAYEQFF
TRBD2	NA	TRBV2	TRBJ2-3	TGTGCCAGCAGTAATAGCGGGGGGTCTAGCACAGATACGCAGTATTTT	CASSNSGGSSTDTQYF
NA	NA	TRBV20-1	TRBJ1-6	TGCAGTGCTAGAGACACCCAGGCCAGCTCACCCCTCCACTTT	CSARDTQASSPLHF
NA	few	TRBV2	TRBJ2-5	TGTGCCAGCAGTGAAGCGGGGGTAGTAGAGACCCAGTACTTC	CASSEAGVVETQYF
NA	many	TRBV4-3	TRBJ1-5	TGCGCCAGCAGCCAAGAACGTGGGAATCAGCCCCAGCATTTT	CASSQERGNQPQHF
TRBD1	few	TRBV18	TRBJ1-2	TGTGCCAGCTCACCACGACCTGGACAGGGTCTGAGTGTACGTGGCTACACCTTC	CASSPRPGQGLSVRGYTF
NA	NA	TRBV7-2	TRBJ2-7	TGTGCCAGCAGTCGGGGACTGTCCTACGAGCAGTACTTC	CASSRGLSYEQYF
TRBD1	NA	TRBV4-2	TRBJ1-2	TGTGCCAGCAGCCAAACGGGACAGGGGTGGTTCCTTAACTATGGCTACACCTTC	CASSQTGQGWFLNYGYTF
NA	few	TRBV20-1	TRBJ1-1	TGCAGTGCTAGCGCCGGCCTACGGAACACTGAAGCTTTCTTT	CSASAGLRNTEAFF